This TCR beta chain appears in the sequencing data of a study of response to subunit inactivated influenza vaccine. Study-wide results and limits: Researchers suggested that each seasonal influenza vaccination recruits few new T cells.

Concerning this clonotype: Its cognate antigen is unknown.

Germline V lookup: CDR1 SGDLS, CDR2 YYNGEE. This CDR3 spans 15 amino acids. Trimming at V came to 6 bases and at J to 9 bases, leaving 9 bases not matched to a gene. TCRdb redid the calling of the RT-PCR reads with MiXCR, one entry per CDR3 protein. Among fewer than 700,000 distinct CDR3 sequences listed, 10% to 15% were seen once. The sample in question was PBMCs from blood, obtained 40 to 50 days after vaccination. The origin of this receptor is a man over 45 who received an inactivated influenza vaccine. J is TRBJ2-1 and V is TRBV9; TRBD2 aligns across 13 bases. For the CDR3, the DNA is TGTGCCAGCACGGATACTAGCGGGGGGGCCGGTGAGCAGTTCTTC. It specifies CASTDTSGGAGEQFF.